This T cell receptor (beta chain) was recovered during a study of T cells in Graves' hyperthyroidism and ophthalmopathy. Regarding the study as a whole: It was a median about 6.5 months before onset that the model predicted ophthalmopathy. Most clonotypes expanded in the thyroid (above 0.001) were also present in blood. Ophthalmopathy was separated from stable hyperthyroidism by a 13 V-J model.

The CDR3 is made up of 11 amino acids. Trimming cost V 1 base and J 7 bases, with 7 bases left between them. Germline V CDR1 and CDR2: SQVTM, ANQGSEA. Each diagnosis drew on symptoms, thyroxine, TRAb, thyroid ultrasound and orbital computed tomography findings. A few counts support this clonotype. Its antigen remains unknown. The TCR beta CDR3 regions underwent amplification using RNA transcripts as the source. With the HTBI primer set, the TCR CDR3 went through a first round of RT-PCR. TCRdb fed the multiplex PCR reads into MiXCR, producing one record per CDR3 protein. Of about 740,000 distinct CDR3 sequences in the sample, 14% were seen once.

What was sequenced was blood. This rearrangement joins TRBV29-1 to TRBJ1-2; D remains unclear. This receptor was taken from a woman under 30 with Graves' hyperthyroidism. This CDR3 reads CSVEAGAGYTF. CDR3 DNA: TGCAGCGTTGAAGCCGGAGCTGGCTACACCTTC.